The T cell receptor (beta chain) under discussion was sequenced for a study of response to subunit inactivated influenza vaccine. Study-wide findings and caveats: Seasonal influenza vaccination, on each occasion, was suggested by the authors to recruit few new T cells.

The sample holds a few counts of this clonotype. Its antigen is not known. CDR1 and CDR2 (germline): LGHNA, YSLEER. V lost 4 bases and J 4 bases, leaving 11 bases between the germline ends. This CDR3 spans 13 amino acids. TCRdb reprocessed the RT-PCR reads via MiXCR and lists one record per CDR3 protein. The sample includes about 780,000 distinct CDR3 sequences, around 18% of them seen just once. The sample here was PBMCs from blood, taken 5 days after vaccination. This sequence originates from a man aged 50-60 years who received an inactivated influenza vaccine. The genes are TRBV4-3 and TRBJ2-7; the D is unclear. The CDR3 DNA sequence: TGCGCCAGCAGCCCAACTATAGGATACGAGCAGTACTTC. Translating gives CASSPTIGYEQYF.